This T cell receptor beta chain was obtained from a study of human T cells and chemical hapten exposure. Overall study: A 2 cm by 2 cm inner upper arm patch received 2% DPC for sensitization. Chiefly women, the patients showed alopecia areata, totalis or universalis.

Looked up from germline, CDR1 is LGHNA and CDR2 is YNFKEQ. This CDR3 has 18 amino acids. Trimming took off 0 bases at V and 1 base at J, with 18 bases between the two ends. Noted time point: pre-sensitization, week 0. Treatment specified: therapeutic diphenylcyclopropenone sensitization with weekly scalp DPC. A single record per CDR3 protein comes from TCRdb applying MiXCR to the RACE reads. The data show over 300,000 distinct CDR3 sequences, with approximately 5% seen just once and about 2.5% held by the top ten. The chain uses TRBV4-2 and TRBJ1-1; D gene uncertain. The specimen comprised whole blood, sampled in connection with sensitization to the hapten diphenylcyclopropenone (DPC). This sequence was found in a woman aged 50 to 60 with alopecia areata. Some clones in this sample may be carry-over from other donors' samples. The CDR3 reads CASSQDEAWRRSNTEAFF. CDR3 in DNA: TGTGCCAGCAGCCAAGATGAGGCCTGGCGGAGGTCGAACACTGAAGCTTTCTTT.